These 4 T cell receptor beta chains came from one sample sequenced in a study of B cell selection in AIRE deficiency. The sorted conventional CD4 T cells were gated as CD4+CD127+. Sequenced by immunoSEQ multiplex PCR; TCRdb stores in-frame clones only, minus some. Of some 25,000 clones in the sample, approximately 96% were seen once. Sequenced sample: CD4+CD127+ conventional T cells sorted from PBMCs. Receptors were obtained from a human donor in good health.

The chain is built from TRBV6-5 and TRBJ1-2; no clear D gene. CDR1 and CDR2 (germline): MNHEY, SVGAGI. V lost 6 bases, J lost 0 bases, and 14 bases lay in between. There are 15 residues in the CDR3. The CDR3 bases are TGTGCCAGCAGGAGAGGACGGATCACTAACTATGGCTACACCTTC. Its protein product is CASRRGRITNYGYTF.

The chain recombines TRBV5-1 with TRBJ1-1, with D possibly TRBD1 on 6 matching bases. The germline V gene has CDR1 SGHRS and CDR2 YFSETQ. Trimming removed 4 bases from V and 2 bases from J, with 15 bases in between. CDR3 length equals 15 residues. CDR3 nucleotides: TGCGCCAGCAGCATTAGAACAGGGAGAAACACTGAAGCTTTCTTT. Encoded protein: CASSIRTGRNTEAFF.

CDR3 bases: TGTGCCAGCAGTTTACAGGACCGGGAAAAACTGTTTTTT. Protein sequence: CASSLQDREKLFF. The chain has TRBV28 and TRBJ1-4; D is undetermined. V lost 2 bases and J lost 8, with 9 bases in between. The CDR3 sequence is 13 residues long. Germline loops: CDR1 MDHEN, CDR2 SYDVKM.

The chain links TRBV30 to TRBJ1-1; 9 nucleotides agree with TRBD1. There are 13 residues in the CDR3. CDR1 is GTSNPN, CDR2 SVGIG, per germline (reference sequence). V trimming: 7 bases; J trimming: 5 bases; junction bases outside the gene matches: 8. The CDR3 loop reads CASNRGPLTEAFF. In DNA, the CDR3 is TGTGCCTCAAACAGGGGGCCTTTAACTGAAGCTTTCTTT.